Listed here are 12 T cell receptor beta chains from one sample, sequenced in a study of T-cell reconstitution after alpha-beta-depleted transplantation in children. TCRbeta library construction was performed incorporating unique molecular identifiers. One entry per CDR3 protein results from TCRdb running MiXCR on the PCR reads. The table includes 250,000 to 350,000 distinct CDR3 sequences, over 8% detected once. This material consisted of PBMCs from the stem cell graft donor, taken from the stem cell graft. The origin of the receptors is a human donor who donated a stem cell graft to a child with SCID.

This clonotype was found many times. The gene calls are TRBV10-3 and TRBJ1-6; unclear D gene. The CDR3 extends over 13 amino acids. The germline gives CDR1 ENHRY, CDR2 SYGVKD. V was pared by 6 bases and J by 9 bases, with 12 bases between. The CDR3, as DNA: TGTGCCATCAGAGTAGGGATCGGTTCACCCCTCCACTTT. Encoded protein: CAIRVGIGSPLHF.

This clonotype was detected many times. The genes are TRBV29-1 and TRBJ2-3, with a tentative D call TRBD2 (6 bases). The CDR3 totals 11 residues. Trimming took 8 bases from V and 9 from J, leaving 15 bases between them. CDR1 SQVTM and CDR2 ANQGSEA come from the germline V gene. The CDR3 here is CSLHGGATQYF. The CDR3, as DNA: TGCAGCCTCCACGGCGGGGCAACGCAGTATTTT.

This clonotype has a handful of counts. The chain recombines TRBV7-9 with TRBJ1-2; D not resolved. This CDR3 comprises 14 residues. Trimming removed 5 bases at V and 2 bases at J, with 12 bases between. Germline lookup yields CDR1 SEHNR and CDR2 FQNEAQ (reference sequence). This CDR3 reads CASSQLGLNYGYTF. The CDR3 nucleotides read TGTGCCAGCAGCCAACTGGGTCTCAACTATGGCTACACCTTC.

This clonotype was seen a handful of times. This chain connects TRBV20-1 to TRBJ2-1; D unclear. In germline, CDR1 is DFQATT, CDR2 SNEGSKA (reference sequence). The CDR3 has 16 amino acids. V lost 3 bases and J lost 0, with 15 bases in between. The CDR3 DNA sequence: TGCAGTGCTAGTGACCCGCGTAGGAGCTCCTACAATGAGCAGTTCTTC. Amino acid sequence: CSASDPRRSSYNEQFF.

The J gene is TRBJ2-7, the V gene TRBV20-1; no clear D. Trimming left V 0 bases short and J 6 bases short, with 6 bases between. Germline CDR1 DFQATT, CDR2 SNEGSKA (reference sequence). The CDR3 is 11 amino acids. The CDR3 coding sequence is TGCAGTGCTAGAGAAGGGTTCGAGCAGTACTTC. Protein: CSAREGFEQYF.

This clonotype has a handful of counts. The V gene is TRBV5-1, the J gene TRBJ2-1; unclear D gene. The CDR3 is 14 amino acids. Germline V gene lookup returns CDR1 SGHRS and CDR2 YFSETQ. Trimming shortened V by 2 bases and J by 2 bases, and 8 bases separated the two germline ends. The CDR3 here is CASSLESPYNEQFF. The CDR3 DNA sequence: TGCGCCAGCAGCTTAGAGAGTCCCTACAATGAGCAGTTCTTC.

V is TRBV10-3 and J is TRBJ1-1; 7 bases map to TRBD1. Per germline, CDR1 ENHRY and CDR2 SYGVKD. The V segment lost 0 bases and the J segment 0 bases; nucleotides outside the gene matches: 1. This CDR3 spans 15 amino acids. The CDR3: CAISESGQMNTEAFF. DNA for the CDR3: TGTGCCATCAGTGAGTCGGGACAGATGAACACTGAAGCTTTCTTT.

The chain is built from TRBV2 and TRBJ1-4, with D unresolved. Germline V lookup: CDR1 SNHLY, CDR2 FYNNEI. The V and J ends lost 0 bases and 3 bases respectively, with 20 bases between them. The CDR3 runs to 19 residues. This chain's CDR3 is CASSEAPGQARKANEKLFF. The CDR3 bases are TGTGCCAGCAGTGAAGCGCCTGGTCAGGCTCGGAAGGCTAATGAAAAACTGTTTTTT.

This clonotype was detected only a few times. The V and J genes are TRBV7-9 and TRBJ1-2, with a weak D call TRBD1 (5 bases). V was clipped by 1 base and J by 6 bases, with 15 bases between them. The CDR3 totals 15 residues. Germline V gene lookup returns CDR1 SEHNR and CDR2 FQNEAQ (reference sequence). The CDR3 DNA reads TGTGCCAGCAGCTTAGTAGGCTCGGCAGGGAATGGCTACACCTTC. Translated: CASSLVGSAGNGYTF.

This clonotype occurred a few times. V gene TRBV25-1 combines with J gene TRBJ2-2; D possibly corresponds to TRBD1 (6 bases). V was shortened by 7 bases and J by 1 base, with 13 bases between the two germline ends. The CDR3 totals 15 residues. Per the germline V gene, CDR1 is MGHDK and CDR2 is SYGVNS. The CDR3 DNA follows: TGTGCCAGCATTCTATCGGACAGGAACACCGGGGAGCTGTTTTTT. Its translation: CASILSDRNTGELFF.

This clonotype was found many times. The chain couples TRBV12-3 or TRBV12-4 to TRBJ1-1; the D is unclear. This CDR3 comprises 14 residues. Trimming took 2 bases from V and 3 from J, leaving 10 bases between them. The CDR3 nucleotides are TGTGCCAGCAGTTTACGGGGTGGTGACACTGAAGCTTTCTTT. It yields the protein CASSLRGGDTEAFF.

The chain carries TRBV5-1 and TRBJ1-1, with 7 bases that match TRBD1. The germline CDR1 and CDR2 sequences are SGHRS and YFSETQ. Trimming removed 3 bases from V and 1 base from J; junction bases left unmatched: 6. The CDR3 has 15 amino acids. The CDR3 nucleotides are TGCGCCAGCAGCTCGACAGGGCACCAGAACACTGAAGCTTTCTTT. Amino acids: CASSSTGHQNTEAFF. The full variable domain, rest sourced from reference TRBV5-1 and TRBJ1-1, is KAGVTQTPRYLIKTRGQQVTLSCSPISGHRSVSWYQQTPGQGLQFLFEYFSETQRNKGNFPGRFSGRQFSNSRSEMNVSTLELGDSALYLCASSSTGHQNTEAFFGQGTRLTVV.